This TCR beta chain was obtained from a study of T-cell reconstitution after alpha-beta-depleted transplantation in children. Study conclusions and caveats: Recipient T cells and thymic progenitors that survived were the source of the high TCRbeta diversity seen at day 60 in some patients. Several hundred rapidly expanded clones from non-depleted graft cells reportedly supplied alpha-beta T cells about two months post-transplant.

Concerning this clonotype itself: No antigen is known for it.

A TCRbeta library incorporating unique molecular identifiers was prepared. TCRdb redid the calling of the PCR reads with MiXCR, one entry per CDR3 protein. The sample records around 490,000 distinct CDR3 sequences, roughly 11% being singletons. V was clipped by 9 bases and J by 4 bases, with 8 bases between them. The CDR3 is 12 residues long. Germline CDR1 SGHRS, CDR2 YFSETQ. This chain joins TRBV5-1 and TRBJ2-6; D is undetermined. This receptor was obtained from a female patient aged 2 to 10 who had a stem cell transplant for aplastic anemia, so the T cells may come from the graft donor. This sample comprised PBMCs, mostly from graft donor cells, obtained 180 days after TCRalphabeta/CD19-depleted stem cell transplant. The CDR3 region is CAIRVGANVLTF. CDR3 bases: TGCGCCATCCGTGTCGGGGCCAACGTCCTGACTTTC.